A single sample is the source of the 7 T cell receptor beta chains below, sequenced in a study of Ad26.COV2.S vaccination and SARS-CoV-2 variants. Assay used: immunoSEQ multiplex PCR; TCRdb lists only in-frame clones, some missing. Counted here are hundreds of thousands of clones, approximately 86% occurring once; the ten biggest clones make up about 10%. Indicated treatment: around 19 received Ad26.COV2.S at low or high dose, single or two shots; 5 received placebo; per-sample allocation not given. Repertoires come from day 63 after the first vaccine or placebo injection. The source was peripheral blood, collected in a trial of Ad26.COV2.S vaccine versus placebo. All receptors derive from a person aged 18-60 years who received the Ad26.COV2.S COVID-19 vaccine or a placebo.

This chain connects TRBV7-2 to TRBJ1-2; TRBD1 matches 8 bases. The junction had 3 bases not matched to a gene; V was cut back by 5 bases and J by 4 bases. The germline V gene has CDR1 SGHTA and CDR2 FQGNSA. The CDR3 loop spans 13 amino acids. The CDR3: CASSPGGRYGYTF. The CDR3 DNA is TGTGCCAGCAGCCCAGGGGGCCGCTATGGCTACACCTTC. Using reference TRBV7-2 and TRBJ1-2 for the parts outside the CDR3, the full variable domain is GAGVSQSPSNKVTEKGKDVELRCDPISGHTALYWYRQSLGQGLEFLIYFQGNSAPDKSGLPSDRFSAERTGGSVSTLTIQRTQQEDSAVYLCASSPGGRYGYTFGSGTRLTVV.

This chain connects TRBV3-1 (or the pseudogene TRBV3-2) to TRBJ1-1; perhaps TRBD1 as D (6 bases). The CDR3 contains 12 residues. Germline lookup yields CDR1 LGHDT and CDR2 YNNKEL (reference sequence). The V and J ends lost 6 bases and 5 bases respectively, with 10 bases between them. CDR3 region: CASRHGQTEAFF. The CDR3 region has the DNA TGTGCCAGCAGACACGGACAGACTGAAGCTTTCTTT.

The rearrangement links TRBV5-6 to TRBJ2-4; D gene unclear. CDR3 length: 15 residues. V was shortened by 0 bases and J by 1 base, with 8 bases between the two germline ends. CDR1 SGHDT and CDR2 YYEEEE come from the germline V gene. The CDR3 DNA reads as TGTGCCAGCAGCTTGGCGTATGGGGCCAAAAACATTCAGTACTTC. Protein sequence: CASSLAYGAKNIQYF.

This clone was seen a single time. V usage is TRBV7-3 and J usage is TRBJ1-2; no reliable D call. The CDR3 spans 13 residues. Germline CDR1 and CDR2: SGHTA and FQGTGA. V dropped 4 bases and J dropped 10 bases, with 16 bases sitting between them. DNA of the CDR3: TGTGCCAGCAGCTCGACCAGTTTAACAGACTACACCTTC. As protein: CASSSTSLTDYTF.

The V gene is TRBV2, the J gene TRBJ2-3, with TRBD1 identical over 9 bases. V was pared by 5 bases and J by 5 bases, with 5 bases of the junction left unmatched. Germline V gene sequence: CDR1 SNHLY, CDR2 FYNNEI. The CDR3 is 14 residues long. CDR3 protein: CASSQQGAEDTQYF. In DNA form, the CDR3 reads TGTGCCAGCAGTCAACAGGGGGCAGAAGATACGCAGTATTTT.

The genes are TRBV27 and TRBJ2-1, with D tentatively TRBD2 (5 bases). Germline CDR1 is MNHEY and CDR2 is SMNVEV (reference sequence). The CDR3 is made up of 14 amino acids. Trimming took 3 bases from V and 4 from J, leaving 10 bases between them. The CDR3 nucleotides are TGTGCCAGCAGTTTTTCTAGCAGTTACAATGAGCAGTTCTTC. Amino acids: CASSFSSSYNEQFF.

This clone was seen more than once but under ten times. The chain has TRBV13 and TRBJ1-4; D is possibly TRBD1 (5 bases). Looked up from germline, CDR1 is PRHDT and CDR2 is FYEKMQ (reference sequence). The V and J ends lost 3 bases and 7 bases respectively, with 9 bases between them. CDR3 length: 13 residues. CDR3 loop: CASSLGRGEKLFF. CDR3 DNA: TGTGCCAGCAGCTTGGGGCGAGGTGAAAAACTGTTTTTT.